At least ten counts were recorded for the clone carrying this T cell receptor beta chain. Its specificity is not known. Via CD45RO/CCR7/CD25/CD127/CD95/CD27, cells of the CD4+ naive, central memory, regulatory and stem cell-like memory subsets were sorted. The sample is drawn from a study of beta chain features in type 1 diabetes. Points from the study as a whole: TCRB CDR3s were moderately but significantly shorter in Type 1 diabetes patients in all four CD4+ subsets.

Expressed TCRB transcripts were sequenced because the isolated RNA had all been reverse transcribed beforehand. Naive, central memory and regulatory T cell samples averaged around 3.9 million reads. Sequenced by immunoSEQ multiplex PCR; TCRdb stores in-frame clones only, minus some. The repertoire holds some 150,000 clones, with 9% to 10% as singletons. The CDR3 covers 12 residues. In germline, CDR1 is SNHLY, CDR2 FYNNEI. The V segment lost 8 bases and the J segment 7 bases; nucleotides outside the gene matches: 3. The gene calls are TRBV2 and TRBJ1-4; TRBD1 matches at 8 bases. The sequenced material came from central memory CD4+ T cells from blood. This clonotype was obtained from a woman under 40 with type 1 diabetes. The CDR3 coding sequence is TGTGCCAGCCAGGGGGCGGGTGAAAAACTGTTTTTT. This translates into CASQGAGEKLFF.